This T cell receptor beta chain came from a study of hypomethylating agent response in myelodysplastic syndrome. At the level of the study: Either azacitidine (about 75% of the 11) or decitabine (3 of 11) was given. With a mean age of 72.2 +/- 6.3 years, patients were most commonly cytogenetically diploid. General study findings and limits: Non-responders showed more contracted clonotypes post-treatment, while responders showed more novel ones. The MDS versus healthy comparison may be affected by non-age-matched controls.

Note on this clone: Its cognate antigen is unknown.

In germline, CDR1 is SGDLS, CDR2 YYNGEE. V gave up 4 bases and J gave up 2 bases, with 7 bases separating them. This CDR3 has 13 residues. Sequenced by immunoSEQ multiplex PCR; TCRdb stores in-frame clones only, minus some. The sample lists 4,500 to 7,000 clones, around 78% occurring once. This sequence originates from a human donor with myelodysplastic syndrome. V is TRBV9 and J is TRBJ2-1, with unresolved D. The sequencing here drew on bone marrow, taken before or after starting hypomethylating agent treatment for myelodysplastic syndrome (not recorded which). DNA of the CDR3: TGTGCCAGCAGCCTTCAAACCTACAATGAGCAGTTCTTC. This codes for CASSLQTYNEQFF.